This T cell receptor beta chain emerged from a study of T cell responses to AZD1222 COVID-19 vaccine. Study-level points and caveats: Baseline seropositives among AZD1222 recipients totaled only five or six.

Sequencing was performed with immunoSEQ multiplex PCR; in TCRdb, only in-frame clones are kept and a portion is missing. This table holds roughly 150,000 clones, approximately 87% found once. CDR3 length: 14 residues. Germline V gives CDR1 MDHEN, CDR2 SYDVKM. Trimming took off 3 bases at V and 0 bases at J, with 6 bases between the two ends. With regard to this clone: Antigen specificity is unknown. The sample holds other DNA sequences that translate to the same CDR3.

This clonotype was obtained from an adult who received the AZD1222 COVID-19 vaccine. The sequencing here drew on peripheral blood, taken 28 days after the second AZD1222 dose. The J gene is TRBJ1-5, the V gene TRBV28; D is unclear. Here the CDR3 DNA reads TGTGCCAGCAGTTTCGTGTATAGCAATCAGCCCCAGCATTTT. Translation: CASSFVYSNQPQHF.